One and the same sample provided the 7 T cell receptor beta chains below, sequenced in a study of blood T cell repertoires in COVID-19. Assay: immunoSEQ multiplex PCR; the TCRdb copy retains only in-frame clones and omits some. The sample carries 86,000 or so clones, about nine tenths recorded once. Sequenced material: peripheral blood. The source of these receptors is a man aged 50 to 59 with active or convalescent COVID-19.

CDR3 in amino acids: CASSKYSGGGTGELFF. The CDR3, as DNA: TGTGCCAGCAGCAAATACAGCGGGGGGGGCACCGGGGAGCTGTTTTTT. The chain carries TRBV7-8 and TRBJ2-2; 10 bases fit TRBD2. The V and J ends lost 5 bases and 4 bases, in that order; junction bases with no gene match: 7. The germline gives CDR1 SGHVS, CDR2 FQNEAQ. The CDR3 loop spans 16 amino acids.

This chain joins TRBV5-6 and TRBJ2-6; D gene ambiguous. CDR1 is SGHDT and CDR2 is YYEEEE in the germline V gene. V lost 0 bases and J 2 bases, leaving 12 bases between the germline ends. The CDR3 runs to 17 residues. The CDR3 DNA follows: TGTGCCAGCAGCTTGGCTCCTTTCGTCCCTGGGGCCAACGTCCTGACTTTC. Translated: CASSLAPFVPGANVLTF.

This chain connects TRBV19 to TRBJ1-2; D may be TRBD1 (6 bases). CDR3 length: 14 residues. V shed 6 bases and J shed 4 bases, with 15 bases lying between them. Germline loops: CDR1 LNHDA, CDR2 SQIVND (reference sequence). The CDR3 here is CASRTQGTRYGYTF. The CDR3 DNA follows: TGTGCCAGTAGAACACAGGGTACTCGCTATGGCTACACCTTC.

The chain uses TRBV5-1 and TRBJ2-3; TRBD1 aligns across 8 bases. The CDR3 has 15 amino acids. V was clipped by 2 bases and J by 4 bases; unmatched bases: 6. CDR1 SGHRS and CDR2 YFSETQ come from the germline V gene. CDR3 in DNA: TGCGCCAGCAGCTTAGGACAGGGTGCTCCAGATACGCAGTATTTT. It yields the protein CASSLGQGAPDTQYF.

The table lists this clone with a count of one. The chain joins TRBV27 to TRBJ1-1; TRBD1 matches at 7 bases. Per germline, CDR1 MNHEY and CDR2 SMNVEV (reference sequence). Losses at the gene ends were 3 bases for V and 4 bases for J; bases not matched to a gene: 5. This CDR3 comprises 14 residues. CDR3 DNA sequence: TGTGCCAGCAGTTTCCAGGGGGTCCCCACTGAAGCTTTCTTT. Protein: CASSFQGVPTEAFF.

This sequence joins TRBV3-1 (or the pseudogene TRBV3-2) and TRBJ2-3, with 12 bases that match TRBD2. Germline V gene lookup returns CDR1 LGHDT and CDR2 YNNKEL (reference sequence). The V segment lost 2 bases and the J segment 2 bases; nucleotides outside the gene matches: 2. The CDR3 is 16 residues long. The CDR3 sequence is CASSQTSGGPTDTQYF. The CDR3 DNA reads as TGTGCCAGCAGCCAAACTAGCGGGGGGCCCACAGATACGCAGTATTTT.

V gene TRBV4-3 combines with J gene TRBJ1-2, with D possibly matching TRBD1 (5 bases). The length of the CDR3 is 17 residues. Germline CDR1 reads LGHNA; CDR2 reads YSLEER. V was clipped by 1 base and J by 1 base, with 16 bases between them. As DNA, the CDR3 is TGCGCCAGCAGCCAAGGATATTCGGGGGGAAATAACTATGGCTACACCTTC. Residues: CASSQGYSGGNNYGYTF.